This T cell receptor beta chain was sequenced during a study of cytomegalovirus exposure and HLA in healthy donors. The ends lost 3 bases at V and 2 bases at J; junction bases unmatched: 0. CDR3 size: 14 residues. CDR1 is SGDLS and CDR2 is YYNGEE in the germline V gene. As regards this clone: Its specificity is not known.

Notes on the study in general: 87-base-pair reads could not separate some V segments, including TRBV6-2 and TRBV6-3.

Researchers ran the PCR with 60 Vbeta and 13 Jbeta primers. Produced via immunoSEQ multiplex PCR; TCRdb's table is partial and in-frame only. Of about 140,000 clones listed, around 75% are singletons. The sequence derives from a middle-aged woman in good health and CMV-seronegative. Sequenced material: PBMCs. The chain couples TRBV9 to TRBJ1-3; TRBD1 aligns across 9 bases. CDR3 residues: CASSGQGAGNTIYF. DNA of the CDR3: TGTGCCAGCAGCGGACAGGGGGCTGGAAACACCATATATTTT.